The 15 T cell receptor beta chains in this list originate from one sample, sequenced in a study of response to subunit inactivated influenza vaccine. TCRdb re-derived calls from the RT-PCR reads in MiXCR, one entry per CDR3 protein. The sample lists roughly 700,000 distinct CDR3 sequences; 15% to 18% were seen once. Sequencing was performed on PBMCs from blood, taken about 12 days after vaccination. The receptors come from a man in his fifties or sixties who received an inactivated influenza vaccine.

This chain joins TRBV7-3 and TRBJ2-2; D may match TRBD1 or TRBD2 (5 bases each). The V gene's germline CDR1 is SGHTA and CDR2 FQGTGA. V was clipped by 6 bases and J by 4 bases, with 15 bases between them. This CDR3 has 15 amino acids. DNA of the CDR3: TGTGCCAGCAGGGTTGGGCAGGGACGCACCGGGGAGCTGTTTTTT. This translates into CASRVGQGRTGELFF.

This clonotype was seen ten or more times. CDR3 nucleotides: TGCGCCAGCAGAGGGACAGGGAAAAACATTCAGTACTTC. It is translated as CASRGTGKNIQYF. The chain is built from TRBV5-1 and TRBJ2-4; 9 bases are a match to TRBD1. This CDR3 contains 13 residues. Per the germline V gene, CDR1 is SGHRS and CDR2 is YFSETQ. J gave up 4 bases and V 5 bases, and 1 base lay outside the gene matches.

This clonotype was picked up a small number of times. The gene calls are TRBV6-5 and TRBJ1-2; D is undetermined. The CDR3 spans 14 residues. V lost 0 bases to trimming and J lost 4 bases, with 9 bases between them. CDR1 and CDR2 (germline): MNHEY, SVGAGI. The CDR3 loop reads CASSYSSNAYGYTF. The DNA of the CDR3 is TGTGCCAGCAGTTACTCCTCCAACGCCTATGGCTACACCTTC.

This clonotype was counted only a few times. The chain recombines TRBV6-1 with TRBJ2-1, with 10 bases identical to TRBD1. After removal of 5 bases from V and 6 bases from J, the junction contained 7 bases not matched to a gene. The germline V gene has CDR1 MNHNS and CDR2 SASEGT. The CDR3 is made up of 15 amino acids. DNA for the CDR3: TGTGCCAGCAGTCTTGACAGGGGGCTAATCAATGAGCAGTTCTTC. Translation: CASSLDRGLINEQFF.

The DNA for the CDR3 is TGTGCCAGCAGTTACTCCATCGGGACTAGAGATACGCAGTATTTT. Amino acid sequence: CASSYSIGTRDTQYF. The rearrangement links TRBV6-5 to TRBJ2-3; 8 positions agree with TRBD2. Trimming removed 0 bases from V and 5 bases from J; junction bases left unmatched: 4. This CDR3 has 15 amino acids. Germline values: CDR1 MNHEY, CDR2 SVGAGI.

This clonotype was observed a handful of times. The chain uses TRBV20-1 and TRBJ1-1; D might be TRBD1 (6 bases). The CDR3 runs 14 residues. The germline V gene encodes CDR1 DFQATT and CDR2 SNEGSKA (reference sequence). The V and J ends lost 5 bases and 6 bases respectively, with 19 bases between them. DNA for the CDR3: TGCAGTGCTGGCCGCAGGACAGCGTTTCCTGAAGCTTTCTTT. Its translation: CSAGRRTAFPEAFF.

This chain uses TRBV20-1 with TRBJ1-5; the match to TRBD1 covers 9 bases. The length of the CDR3 is 15 residues. The germline gives CDR1 DFQATT, CDR2 SNEGSKA (reference sequence). V was clipped by 3 bases and J by 2 bases; unmatched bases: 5. The CDR3 DNA sequence: TGCAGTGCTAGCGCGACAGGGGGACGCAATCAGCCCCAGCATTTT. It yields the protein CSASATGGRNQPQHF.

There are many counts of this clonotype. The chain has TRBV24-1 and TRBJ2-3; 7 bases align to TRBD2. Germline V gene data show CDR1 as KGHDR and CDR2 as SFDVKD. V gave up 9 bases and J gave up 2 bases; unmatched junction bases: 7. CDR3 size: 14 residues. The CDR3 DNA follows: TGTGCCACCGGGGGGGGAGGACCCACAGATACGCAGTATTTT. Translation gives CATGGGGPTDTQYF.

The table lists this clonotype with a few counts. The rearrangement links TRBV6-2 or TRBV6-3 to TRBJ2-7, with 7 bases aligning to TRBD1. J gave up 3 bases and V 6 bases, and 14 bases lay outside the gene matches. This CDR3 comprises 16 residues. In germline, CDR1 is MNHEY, CDR2 SVGEGT. CDR3 sequence (DNA): TGTGCCAGCAGCCAGACAGGGATGTCGGACAACTACGAGCAGTACTTC. Translation gives CASSQTGMSDNYEQYF.

This chain links TRBV20-1 with TRBJ2-3; TRBD2 matches 9 bases. This CDR3 comprises 14 residues. Trimming at V came to 7 bases and at J to 1 base, leaving 6 bases not matched to a gene. Germline V CDR1 and CDR2: DFQATT, SNEGSKA (reference sequence). CDR3 coding DNA: TGCAGTGGAAGGCAGCGGGGGGGCACAGATACGCAGTATTTT. The encoded protein is CSGRQRGGTDTQYF.

The genes are TRBV9 and TRBJ2-3; 11 positions agree with TRBD2. V shed 4 bases, J shed 4 bases, and the junction held 8 bases outside the gene matches. There are 16 residues in the CDR3. Germline lookup yields CDR1 SGDLS and CDR2 YYNGEE. Here the CDR3 DNA reads TGTGCCAGCAGCATAGTAGCGGGGGGGCCCTCAGATACGCAGTATTTT. Residues: CASSIVAGGPSDTQYF.

This clonotype has just a few counts. The V call is TRBV29-1, the J call TRBJ1-1, with TRBD1 identical over 10 bases. The CDR3 has 13 residues. V dropped 8 bases and J dropped 4; count of bases not matched to a gene: 7. Germline lookup yields CDR1 SQVTM and CDR2 ANQGSEA. In DNA, the CDR3 is TGCAGCACGAGGACAGGGGGGACCACTGAAGCTTTCTTT. This encodes CSTRTGGTTEAFF. Together with reference TRBV29-1 and TRBJ1-1, the CDR3 gives the full variable domain: SAVISQKPSRDICQRGTSLTIQCQVDSQVTMMFWYRQQPGQSLTLIATANQGSEATYESGFVIDKFPISRPNLTFSTLTVSNMSPEDSSIYLCSTRTGGTTEAFFGQGTRLTVV.

This rearrangement joins TRBV6-1 to TRBJ2-5, with no clear D. The germline V gene encodes CDR1 MNHNS and CDR2 SASEGT. This CDR3 contains 14 residues. Trimming took off 5 bases at V and 5 bases at J, with 15 bases between the two ends. The CDR3: CASSTWSASETQYF. CDR3 coding DNA: TGTGCCAGCAGTACGTGGTCGGCCTCTGAGACCCAGTACTTC.

V usage is TRBV20-1 and J usage is TRBJ2-5, with D tentatively TRBD2 (7 bases). The V end was cut by 3 bases, the J end by 5 bases, with 16 bases between. The CDR3 consists of 14 residues. CDR1 is DFQATT, CDR2 SNEGSKA, per germline (reference sequence). In DNA, the CDR3 is TGCAGTGCTAGCGGGGGGCCGAGGCAGGAGACCCAGTACTTC. The encoded protein is CSASGGPRQETQYF.

The chain recombines TRBV16 with TRBJ2-4; 7 nucleotides match TRBD2. The V gene's germline CDR1 is KGHSY and CDR2 FQNENV. The CDR3 spans 13 residues. The V gene end was trimmed by 4 bases and the J gene end by 7 bases; junction bases not matched to a gene: 4. CDR3 amino acids: CASSPGLGNIQYF. The CDR3 DNA sequence: TGTGCCAGCAGCCCCGGACTAGGCAACATTCAGTACTTC. The full variable domain, in which reference TRBV16 and TRBJ2-4 provide the parts outside the CDR3, is GEEVAQTPKHLVRGEGQKAKLYCAPIKGHSYVFWYQQVLKNEFKFLISFQNENVFDETGMPKERFSAKCLPNSPCSLEIQATKLEDSAVYFCASSPGLGNIQYFGAGTRLSVL.